These 19 T cell receptor beta chains originate from one sample sequenced in a study of regulatory T cells in long-lasting Graves disease. Documented time point: persistent/refractory GD, antithyroid drugs over 5 years with positive TRAb. Isolated PBMC RNA provided the starting material for the TCR library. Arm-PCR of CDR3 regions with iRepertoire HTBI primers generated TCR beta libraries. TCRdb used MiXCR to reprocess the multiplex PCR reads, holding one entry per CDR3 protein. The table lists a few hundred thousand distinct CDR3 sequences, approximately 25% of them singletons. Source: peripheral blood mononuclear cells (PBMCs), taken when the disease was refractory, from a patient treated with antithyroid drugs. The receptors derive from a woman in her forties with Graves disease.

The sample holds many counts of this clonotype. The gene calls are TRBV20-1 and TRBJ2-7; D may be TRBD2 (5 bases). Trimming cost V 6 bases and J 3 bases, with 9 bases left between them. Looked up from germline, CDR1 is DFQATT and CDR2 is SNEGSKA (reference sequence). The CDR3 is made up of 11 amino acids. The CDR3 reads CSATLGYEQYF. The CDR3 nucleotides are TGCAGTGCAACACTAGGCTACGAGCAGTACTTC.

This chain links TRBV19 with TRBJ2-2, with D possibly matching TRBD1 (6 bases). The CDR3 is 16 residues long. The germline gives CDR1 LNHDA, CDR2 SQIVND (reference sequence). Trimming removed 6 bases from V and 5 bases from J, with 19 bases in between. The CDR3 DNA reads as TGTGCCAGTAGCCAAAACCCCGGGACAAAAACCGGGGAGCTGTTTTTT. Its translation is CASSQNPGTKTGELFF.

The sample holds a few counts of this clonotype. The chain recombines TRBV27 with TRBJ1-4, with 10 bases that match TRBD1. The CDR3 is 17 amino acids. With 5 bases clipped from V and 4 bases from J, the junction kept 10 bases outside the gene matches. The germline V gene has CDR1 MNHEY and CDR2 SMNVEV (reference sequence). CDR3 bases: TGTGCCAGCAGTCCTAGACAGGGGGCTCTTTATAATGAAAAACTGTTTTTT. It is translated as CASSPRQGALYNEKLFF.

This clonotype has a handful of counts. The gene calls are TRBV6-5 and TRBJ2-7; 7 bases line up with TRBD1. The CDR3 length is 16 residues. With V trimmed by 2 bases and J by 0 bases, 7 bases remained unmatched. Per germline, CDR1 MNHEY and CDR2 SVGAGI. DNA for the CDR3: TGTGCCAGCAGTTACGTCGACAGGGAACGCTCCTACGAGCAGTACTTC. Amino acid sequence: CASSYVDRERSYEQYF.

Regarding this clonotype: A much larger clone differs by one base, so this may be a read error. The CDR3 DNA reads TGTGTCACCAGCGAGGAAGAGACCCAGTACTTC. Protein product: CVTSEEETQYF. The chain joins TRBV15 to TRBJ2-5; the D is unclear. The germline gives CDR1 LNHNV, CDR2 YYDKDF (reference sequence). The CDR3 totals 11 residues. Combining the CDR3 with reference TRBV15 and TRBJ2-5 gives the whole variable domain DAMVIQNPRYQVTQFGKPVTLSCSQTLNHNVMYWYQQKSSQAPKLLFHYYDKDFNNEADTPDNFQSRRPNTSFCFLDIRSPGLGDTAMYLCVTSEEETQYFGPGTRLLVL.

Notes on this clonotype: One junction end disagrees with the germline gene, perhaps due to a read error. The gene calls are TRBV28 and TRBJ2-4, with a tentative D call TRBD2 (6 bases). The CDR3 covers 14 residues. CDR1 and CDR2 (germline): MDHEN, SYDVKM. CDR3 coding DNA: TGTGCCAGCAGTTTAAAATTGGGAGGACAAGGGGCACTCTTC. It encodes CASSLKLGGQGALF. Full variable domain (missing parts from reference TRBV28 and TRBJ2-4): DVKVTQSSRYLVKRTGEKVFLECVQDMDHENMFWYRQDPGLGLRLIYFSYDVKMKEKGDIPEGYSVSREKKERFSLILESASTNQTSMYLCASSLKLGGQGALFGAGTRLSVL.

This clonotype was observed a few times. The V call is TRBV11-2, the J call TRBJ1-1, with D maybe TRBD1 (5 bases). Germline V gene sequence: CDR1 SGHAT, CDR2 FQNNGV. V was shortened by 2 bases and J by 5 bases, with 15 bases between the two germline ends. This CDR3 spans 15 amino acids. The CDR3 sequence: CASSLKEGFRTEAFF. In nucleotides, the CDR3 is TGTGCCAGCAGCTTAAAGGAGGGGTTTCGTACTGAAGCTTTCTTT.

This clonotype has a count of ten or more. The chain uses TRBV12-3 or TRBV12-4 and TRBJ1-1, with 7 nucleotides matching TRBD1. Unmatched junction bases numbered 8, after V lost 7 bases and J lost 0 bases. This CDR3 comprises 15 residues. CDR3 sequence reads: CASILPDRLNTEAFF. CDR3 coding DNA: TGTGCCAGCATTCTACCGGACAGGCTGAACACTGAAGCTTTCTTT.

In its sample, this clonotype was seen a few times. CDR3 sequence reads: CASSISQGPGRGQPQHF. The CDR3 bases are TGTGCCAGTAGTATATCCCAGGGACCGGGAAGGGGCCAGCCCCAGCATTTT. The chain links TRBV19 to TRBJ1-5, with a weak D call TRBD1 (5 bases). Germline V gene lookup returns CDR1 LNHDA and CDR2 SQIVND (reference sequence). The CDR3 spans 17 residues. Trimming pared 2 bases from V and 7 bases from J, leaving 21 bases between.

This clonotype was observed many times. The V and J genes are TRBV28 and TRBJ2-5, with 12 bases lining up with TRBD2. V lost 5 bases, J lost 7 bases, and 17 bases stayed unmatched. The CDR3 runs to 18 residues. The germline gives CDR1 MDHEN, CDR2 SYDVKM. The CDR3 loop reads CASSPLAGGPKKEGTQYF. In DNA form, the CDR3 reads TGTGCCAGCAGTCCCCTAGCGGGAGGGCCCAAGAAGGAAGGGACCCAGTACTTC.

The rearrangement uses TRBV29-1 and TRBJ2-3; no reliable D call. This CDR3 region has 10 residues. CDR1 is SQVTM, CDR2 ANQGSEA, per germline. The germline V and J ends were trimmed by 2 bases and 10 bases, with 7 bases remaining between them. CDR3 amino acids: CSVEWQSQYF. In nucleotides, the CDR3 is TGCAGCGTTGAATGGCAGTCGCAGTATTTT.

This chain links TRBV30 with TRBJ2-7; D unresolved. This CDR3 has 13 residues. The germline V gene has CDR1 GTSNPN and CDR2 SVGIG (reference sequence). The V gene lost 6 bases and the J gene lost 0 bases, with 12 bases spanning the gap. In DNA, the CDR3 is TGTGCCTGCCGCCTGGCGGTCTCCTACGAGCAGTACTTC. Encoded protein: CACRLAVSYEQYF.

The J gene is TRBJ1-1, the V gene TRBV30, with D maybe TRBD1 (5 bases). This CDR3 is built from 16 residues. In germline, CDR1 is GTSNPN, CDR2 SVGIG (reference sequence). The V end lost 4 bases, the J end lost 1 base, and 19 bases lay between the germline ends. Written as DNA, the CDR3 is TGTGCCTGGAATATACTCAGGGTCCCGTGGAACACTGAAGCTTTCTTT. Translated, it gives CAWNILRVPWNTEAFF.

J is TRBJ1-5 and V is TRBV20-1; a possible D gene is TRBD1 (5 bases). Trimming left V 5 bases short and J 6 bases short, with 17 bases between. This CDR3 is 14 amino acids long. The germline V gene encodes CDR1 DFQATT and CDR2 SNEGSKA (reference sequence). DNA for the CDR3: TGCAGTGCTCTGGATTTCCTCAGGGCTCAGCCCCAGCATTTT. This translates into CSALDFLRAQPQHF.

This clonotype was observed many times. J is TRBJ1-1 and V is TRBV28, with D perhaps TRBD1 (5 bases). Per germline, CDR1 MDHEN and CDR2 SYDVKM. V lost 0 bases and J lost 6, with 14 bases in between. The CDR3 is 15 residues long. CDR3 in amino acids: CASSLWAGRGAEAFF. For the CDR3, the DNA is TGTGCCAGCAGTTTATGGGCGGGGCGGGGGGCTGAAGCTTTCTTT. Full variable domain (rest looked up from reference TRBV28 and TRBJ1-1): DVKVTQSSRYLVKRTGEKVFLECVQDMDHENMFWYRQDPGLGLRLIYFSYDVKMKEKGDIPEGYSVSREKKERFSLILESASTNQTSMYLCASSLWAGRGAEAFFGQGTRLTVV.

The V gene is TRBV5-5, the J gene TRBJ1-5; D gene ambiguous. Germline CDR1 SGHKS, CDR2 YYEKEE (reference sequence). V lost 1 base and J 0 bases, leaving 8 bases between the germline ends. The CDR3 is made up of 15 amino acids. CDR3 DNA: TGTGCCAGCAGCTTGAGTCCTCATAGCAATCAGCCCCAGCATTTT. This translates into CASSLSPHSNQPQHF. The full variable domain, completed using reference TRBV5-5 and TRBJ1-5, is DAGVTQSPTHLIKTRGQQVTLRCSPISGHKSVSWYQQVLGQGPQFIFQYYEKEERGRGNFPDRFSARQFPNYSSELNVNALLLGDSALYLCASSLSPHSNQPQHFGDGTRLSIL.

This clonotype was found a few times. The chain joins TRBV20-1 to TRBJ2-7, with 7 bases lining up with TRBD2. J gave up 4 bases and V 1 base, and 7 bases lay outside the gene matches. The CDR3 runs 14 residues. Germline CDR1 reads DFQATT; CDR2 reads SNEGSKA (reference sequence). The CDR3 loop is CSARAVGRTYEQYF. CDR3 nucleotide sequence: TGCAGTGCTAGAGCCGTCGGGAGGACGTACGAGCAGTACTTC.

This clonotype was counted ten times or more. The rearrangement uses TRBV28 and TRBJ2-2; TRBD2 is a possible D gene (6 bases). V shed 3 bases and J shed 0 bases, with 14 bases lying between them. The length of the CDR3 is 17 residues. CDR1 MDHEN and CDR2 SYDVKM come from the germline V gene. CDR3 sequence reads: CASSFLRWGANTGELFF. The CDR3 region has the DNA TGTGCCAGCAGTTTTCTCCGGTGGGGGGCGAACACCGGGGAGCTGTTTTTT. The complete variable domain, with remaining parts taken from reference TRBV28 and TRBJ2-2, reads DVKVTQSSRYLVKRTGEKVFLECVQDMDHENMFWYRQDPGLGLRLIYFSYDVKMKEKGDIPEGYSVSREKKERFSLILESASTNQTSMYLCASSFLRWGANTGELFFGEGSRLTVL.

This clonotype occurred many times. The DNA for the CDR3 is TGTGCCAGCAGTTACATGCCCTCCTACGAGCAGTACTTC. It specifies CASSYMPSYEQYF. This sequence joins TRBV6-5 and TRBJ2-7; D is undetermined. Looked up from germline, CDR1 is MNHEY and CDR2 is SVGAGI. Trimming shortened V by 2 bases and J by 0 bases, and 5 bases separated the two germline ends. The CDR3 contains 13 residues.